One T cell receptor beta chain is described in this entry. These data belong to a study of response to subunit inactivated influenza vaccine. V was pared by 4 bases and J by 4 bases, with 14 bases between. The CDR3 runs 14 residues. Germline V gives CDR1 LGHDT, CDR2 YNNKEL (reference sequence). One entry per CDR3 protein, called by TCRdb with MiXCR from the RT-PCR reads. The sample yields roughly 540,000 distinct CDR3 sequences, approximately 24% seen once. The same data also contributed to another study, on T cells expressing NK-cell markers. That work states: 5'RACE template switching with UMIs generated TCR beta cDNA. The authors derived TCR beta repertoires from sorted CD3+CD56+NKG2C+, CD3+CD56+NKG2C- and CD3+CD56-NKG2C+ T cells. Seven of the eight sequenced donors were classified as HCMV-seropositive, and one was classified as seronegative. Dominant NKG2C+ clonotypes accounted for 1.0-7.0% of CD8+ T cells in six or seven donors. Similarly, these clonotypes led the CD3+CD56-NKG2C+ fraction as well in a handful of donors.

The sequence was obtained from a man in his fifties who received an inactivated influenza vaccine. The chain combines TRBV3-1 with TRBJ2-7; no clear D gene. The source was CD4+ T cells sorted from PBMCs, collected about 12 days after vaccination. CDR3 DNA sequence: TGTGCCAGCAGCCTCACGCGGAACCCTTACGAGCAGTACTTC. Translation gives CASSLTRNPYEQYF.